A selection of T cell receptor beta chains follows, all from one sample in a study of blood T cell repertoires in COVID-19. This table comes from immunoSEQ multiplex PCR, and its TCRdb copy is limited to in-frame clones, with some not included. The sample gives approximately 92,000 clones, 84% of which show up once; roughly 1.9% is in the top ten. Sequencing was done on a sample of peripheral blood. Receptors were obtained from a man between 65 and 85 years old with active or convalescent COVID-19. Each CDR3 is given with its conserved first and last residue. A D gene is named only where the DNA matches it firmly. Not every row has a clone size; where given, it reads once, few, many or a size class.

v_call	d_call	j_call	clone_size	cdr3_nt	cdr3_aa
TRBV14	.	TRBJ1-4	.	TGTGCCAGCAGCCAGGTTCCGGGAAGGAAAGAAAAACTGTTTTTT	CASSQVPGRKEKLFF
TRBV2	TRBD2	TRBJ2-1	.	TGTGCCAGCAGTGATGTACTAGCGGGGGCCCATTCCTACAATGAGCAGTTCTTC	CASSDVLAGAHSYNEQFF
TRBV30	.	TRBJ2-3	.	TGTGCCTGGAGTGTTCGGGGGAAGGGAAAACACCAAGATACGCAGTATTTT	CAWSVRGKGKHQDTQYF
TRBV30	.	TRBJ1-5	.	TGTGCCTGGAATGCCAGGGATAATCAGCCCCAGCATTTT	CAWNARDNQPQHF
TRBV5-1	.	TRBJ2-5	.	TGCGCCAGCAGCTCAACGGGGGTGCCCCAAGAGACCCAGTACTTC	CASSSTGVPQETQYF
TRBV7-2	TRBD1	TRBJ1-2	.	TGTGCCAGCAGCTTAGCGGACAGGGGGTTCAACTATGGCTACACCTTC	CASSLADRGFNYGYTF
TRBV11-2	.	TRBJ2-1	.	TGTGCCAGCAGCTCACCCGAGGAGGGCAATGAGCAGTTCTTC	CASSSPEEGNEQFF
TRBV2	TRBD1	TRBJ1-6	few	TGTGCCAGCAGTTACACCGGGACAGACTATAATTCACCCCTCCACTTT	CASSYTGTDYNSPLHF
TRBV5-1	.	TRBJ2-5	.	TGCGCCAGCAGCTTGTACACACAAGAGACCCAGTACTTC	CASSLYTQETQYF
TRBV5-4	TRBD2	TRBJ2-5	.	TGTGCCAGCAGCTTTGTTTGGCGGGGGGGCCCAGGAGAGACCCAGTACTTC	CASSFVWRGGPGETQYF
TRBV5-1	TRBD1	TRBJ2-7	.	TGCGCCAGCAGCCTCTCGACAGGGGCCTACGAGCAGTACTTC	CASSLSTGAYEQYF
TRBV6-4	TRBD2	TRBJ2-3	.	TGTGCCAGCAGTGTGTCTAGCGGGGCTACAGATACGCAGTATTTT	CASSVSSGATDTQYF
TRBV5-8	.	TRBJ1-1	.	TGTGCCAGCAGGAAAAGGGGTCTCAACACTGAAGCTTTCTTT	CASRKRGLNTEAFF
TRBV7-7	.	TRBJ2-2	.	TGTGCTAGCAGCCAAAGATACTCCGGGGTAACCGGGGAGCTGTTTTTT	CASSQRYSGVTGELFF
TRBV2	TRBD1	TRBJ2-2	.	TGTGCCAGCAGTGAATCGGCAGGGGGCTACACCGGGGAGCTGTTTTTT	CASSESAGGYTGELFF
TRBV29-1	.	TRBJ2-2	.	TGCAGCGTTGATGGCGGTCACACCGGGGAGCTGTTTTTT	CSVDGGHTGELFF
TRBV19	TRBD2	TRBJ2-3	.	TGTGCCAGTAGTCCCTGGACTAGCGCTACCACAGATACGCAGTATTTT	CASSPWTSATTDTQYF